Each of the 31 T cell receptor beta chains below was sequenced from the same sample in a study of breast tumors, draining lymph nodes, adjacent tissues. TCRdb ran MiXCR on the multiplex PCR reads and lists one entry per CDR3 protein. The data show approximately 45,000 distinct CDR3 sequences, with roughly 23% seen just once and over 6.5% held by the top ten. The sequenced material came from breast tumor tissue. The source of these receptors is a female donor with breast cancer. Some clones in this sample may be carry-over from other donors' samples.

This clonotype was seen ten or more times. The genes are TRBV19 and TRBJ1-5; D might be TRBD1 (5 bases). Germline CDR1 and CDR2: LNHDA and SQIVND (reference sequence). This CDR3 has 15 residues. The V end lost 5 bases, the J end lost 3 bases, and 14 bases lay between the germline ends. CDR3 nucleotide sequence: TGTGCCAGTAGTCCCCCGGGACTCTACAATCAGCCCCAGCATTTT. This encodes CASSPPGLYNQPQHF. The full variable domain, with the rest looked up from reference TRBV19 and TRBJ1-5, is DGGITQSPKYLFRKEGQNVTLSCEQNLNHDAMYWYRQDPGQGLRLIYYSQIVNDFQKGDIAEGYSVSREKKESFPLTVTSAQKNPTAFYLCASSPPGLYNQPQHFGDGTRLSIL.

As to this clonotype: A much larger clone sits a single nucleotide away, making a read error possible. The conserved phenylalanine or tryptophan is not found at the CDR3 terminus, so this likely reflects a read error. J is TRBJ1-5 and V is TRBV6-5; possible D gene TRBD1, 6 bases. Germline V gene lookup returns CDR1 MNHEY and CDR2 SVGAGI. V dropped 6 bases and J dropped 1 base, with 13 bases sitting between them. The CDR3 contains 15 residues. CDR3 in amino acids: CASRSDRWSNQPQHL. The CDR3 DNA reads as TGTGCCAGCAGGAGTGACAGGTGGAGCAATCAGCCCCAGCATCTT.

This clonotype has at least ten counts. The genes are TRBV4-1 and TRBJ2-2, with no clear D. Between the trimmed V and J ends, which lost 5 bases and 2 bases, there was a span of 12 bases. This CDR3 has 15 residues. From germline, CDR1 is MGHRA and CDR2 YSYEKL. The CDR3 protein is CASSSSSGNTGELFF. CDR3 bases: TGCGCCAGCAGCTCGTCATCAGGAAACACCGGGGAGCTGTTTTTT.

V usage is TRBV5-1 and J usage is TRBJ1-1; D remains ambiguous. The CDR3 is made up of 13 amino acids. Germline V gives CDR1 SGHRS, CDR2 YFSETQ. Trimming took off 7 bases at V and 4 bases at J, with 14 bases between the two ends. The DNA for the CDR3 is TGCGCCAGCTACCCTGAGTGGGGCACTGAAGCTTTCTTT. Residues: CASYPEWGTEAFF.

This clonotype came up many times. CDR3 in amino acids: CASSQVPLRDTQYF. Here the CDR3 DNA reads TGCGCCAGCAGCCAAGTACCCCTTAGGGATACGCAGTATTTT. The gene calls are TRBV4-1 and TRBJ2-3; D call uncertain. The CDR3 length is 14 residues. Germline V gives CDR1 MGHRA, CDR2 YSYEKL. Trimming left V 1 base short and J 6 bases short, with 11 bases between.

Only a few counts were recorded for this clonotype. V is TRBV28 and J is TRBJ1-6; D is perhaps TRBD1 (5 bases). The CDR3 has 14 amino acids. V lost 8 bases to trimming and J lost 9 bases, with 17 bases between them. Germline V gives CDR1 MDHEN, CDR2 SYDVKM. This CDR3 is CASRREGRASPLHF. The CDR3 region has the DNA TGTGCCAGCCGAAGGGAGGGGCGAGCTTCACCCCTCCACTTT.

In this sample, this clonotype turned up many times. The chain uses TRBV24-1 and TRBJ2-4; the D gene could be TRBD1 or TRBD2 (5 bases each). This CDR3 comprises 13 residues. Trimming left V 4 bases short and J 5 bases short, with 8 bases between. Germline V gives CDR1 KGHDR, CDR2 SFDVKD. The CDR3 reads CATSEGVENIQYF. For the CDR3, the DNA is TGTGCCACCAGTGAGGGGGTTGAAAACATTCAGTACTTC.

This clonotype has ten or more counts. This chain uses TRBV7-3 with TRBJ2-6, with 8 bases matching TRBD1. The CDR3 length is 17 residues. With 4 bases clipped from V and 0 bases from J, the junction kept 5 bases outside the gene matches. Germline CDR1 and CDR2: SGHTA and FQGTGA. The CDR3 is CASSSDRVGSGANVLTF. The CDR3 region has the DNA TGTGCCAGCAGCTCGGACAGGGTTGGCTCTGGGGCCAACGTCCTGACTTTC.

This clonotype has at least ten counts. The chain has TRBV15 and TRBJ2-7, with 7 bases matching TRBD1. The V gene end was trimmed by 0 bases and the J gene end by 1 base; junction bases not matched to a gene: 3. The germline V gene encodes CDR1 LNHNV and CDR2 YYDKDF (reference sequence). CDR3 length: 15 residues. The CDR3 region is CATSRDRGQSYEQYF. In DNA, the CDR3 is TGTGCCACCAGCAGAGATAGGGGGCAATCCTACGAGCAGTACTTC.

This clonotype was detected ten times or more. The chain carries TRBV29-1 and TRBJ1-4; 7 bases match TRBD1. The CDR3 extends over 12 amino acids. The V and J ends lost 4 bases and 8 bases, in that order; junction bases with no gene match: 4. In germline, CDR1 is SQVTM, CDR2 ANQGSEA. CDR3 DNA: TGCAGCGTTGGGCAGGGGGGGGAAAAACTGTTTTTT. It encodes CSVGQGGEKLFF.

This clonotype was counted at least ten times. This sequence joins TRBV6-1 and TRBJ1-3, with D possibly TRBD1 on 5 matching bases. The V gene's germline CDR1 is MNHNS and CDR2 SASEGT. There are 15 residues in the CDR3. The V gene lost 4 bases and the J gene lost 0 bases, with 10 bases spanning the gap. The CDR3 DNA reads as TGTGCCAGCAGTGTGGGGGGGGTCTCTGGAAACACCATATATTTT. Translation: CASSVGGVSGNTIYF.

This clonotype was seen more than once but under ten times. This sequence may be a read error, since a much larger clone differs from it by one base. This is likely a read error, given that the CDR3 carries no conserved phenylalanine or tryptophan at its end. This sequence joins TRBV7-6 and TRBJ2-7; D might be TRBD2 (6 bases). V dropped 1 base and J dropped 5 bases, with 15 bases sitting between them. The germline V gene encodes CDR1 SGHVS and CDR2 FNYEAQ. CDR3 length equals 15 residues. The CDR3 DNA reads as TGTGCCAGCAGCTTAGTAACAGGTGGCGGGGACGAGCAGTACCTC. It translates to CASSLVTGGGDEQYL.

The sample holds many counts of this clonotype. The chain links TRBV2 to TRBJ2-7; the match to TRBD1 covers 7 bases. In germline, CDR1 is SNHLY, CDR2 FYNNEI. The ends lost 7 bases at V and 4 bases at J; junction bases unmatched: 10. The CDR3 covers 14 residues. CDR3 amino acids: CASMNPGQRYEQYF. Written as DNA, the CDR3 is TGTGCCAGCATGAATCCGGGACAGCGATACGAGCAGTACTTC.

This clonotype was counted ten times or more. The V call is TRBV5-5, the J call TRBJ2-1; perhaps D is TRBD1 or TRBD2 (5 bases each). The CDR3 runs to 12 residues. CDR1 SGHKS and CDR2 YYEKEE come from the germline V gene (reference sequence). V gave up 2 bases and J gave up 10 bases, with 10 bases separating them. The CDR3 is CASSFFGTEQFF. The CDR3 coding sequence is TGTGCCAGCAGCTTTTTTGGGACGGAGCAGTTCTTC.

This clonotype was counted at least ten times. The chain uses TRBV5-8 and TRBJ2-7; D not resolved. The germline V and J ends were trimmed by 0 bases and 2 bases, with 12 bases remaining between them. The CDR3 loop spans 15 amino acids. Germline V gives CDR1 SGHTS, CDR2 YDEGEE. The CDR3 nucleotides are TGTGCCAGCAGCTTGGCCGTAGGGCCGGCCTACGAGCAGTACTTC. It encodes CASSLAVGPAYEQYF.

The chain joins TRBV7-3 to TRBJ2-1; 7 positions match TRBD1. J was trimmed by 5 bases and V by 2 bases; bases with no gene match: 6. The CDR3 loop spans 15 amino acids. Germline V CDR1 and CDR2: SGHTA, FQGTGA. Here the CDR3 reads CASSLFGTEHNEQFF. The DNA for the CDR3 is TGTGCCAGCAGCTTATTCGGGACAGAGCACAATGAGCAGTTCTTC.

This clonotype has ten or more counts. This chain joins TRBV9 and TRBJ2-1, with D perhaps TRBD2 (6 bases). This CDR3 is 14 amino acids long. CDR1 is SGDLS, CDR2 YYNGEE, per germline. V dropped 0 bases and J dropped 10 bases, with 14 bases sitting between them. This CDR3 reads CASSVGIGGREQFF. The CDR3 DNA is TGTGCCAGCAGCGTAGGAATCGGGGGTCGGGAGCAGTTCTTC.

The V and J genes are TRBV5-5 and TRBJ1-4, with D maybe TRBD1 (6 bases). Trimming removed 0 bases at V and 6 bases at J, with 15 bases between. The V gene's germline CDR1 is SGHKS and CDR2 YYEKEE (reference sequence). The CDR3 spans 16 residues. The CDR3 sequence: CASSLGLGAGYEKLFF. DNA for the CDR3: TGTGCCAGCAGCTTGGGTTTGGGGGCGGGATATGAAAAACTGTTTTTT.

With regard to this clonotype: This could be a read error, since a much larger clone is one nucleotide away. The J gene is TRBJ1-4, the V gene TRBV20-1; tentatively, D is TRBD1 (5 bases). The CDR3 covers 10 residues. Germline values: CDR1 DFQATT, CDR2 SNEGSKA (reference sequence). The chain's CDR3 is CSARGQGALF. The CDR3, as DNA: TGCAGTGCTAGAGGGCAGGGCGCGCTTTTT.

The table lists this clonotype with a few counts. A read error may be the cause here, since a much bigger clone is one base away. The chain uses TRBV29-1 and TRBJ2-1; 8 bases fit TRBD2. This CDR3 comprises 16 residues. The germline gives CDR1 SQVTM, CDR2 ANQGSEA. The CDR3 DNA sequence: TGCAGCATTGAGGGTAGCGGGATGGGCTCCTACAATGAGCAGTTCTTC. It yields the protein CSIEGSGMGSYNEQFF.

The sample holds many counts of this clonotype. The chain couples TRBV27 to TRBJ1-6, with D possibly matching TRBD1 (5 bases). V lost 2 bases, J lost 12 bases, and 8 bases lay in between. CDR1 and CDR2 from the germline V gene are MNHEY and SMNVEV (reference sequence). This CDR3 is 12 amino acids long. The DNA of the CDR3 is TGTGCCAGCAGTTTAGGGGGTTTACCCCTCCACTTT. Its translation is CASSLGGLPLHF.

This clonotype was recorded only once. No DNA is shown, since the ends of the CDR3 on it are uncertain; the CDR3 is the one TCRdb lists. The chain combines TRBV20-1 with TRBJ1-3. CDR1 is DFQATT, CDR2 SNEGSKA, per germline (reference sequence). A total of 23 residues make up the CDR3, ends included. CDR3 sequence: CSARVGGGRAPDTQYFGPGTIYF.

As for this clonotype: This may stem from a read error, because a much larger clone lies one nucleotide away. CDR3 in amino acids: CASSHGEYNEQFF. CDR3 sequence (DNA): TGCGCCAGCAGCCACGGGGAATACAATGAGCAGTTCTTC. This rearrangement joins TRBV4-1 to TRBJ2-1; TRBD2 might be the D (5 bases). The CDR3 is 13 amino acids. V lost 3 bases to trimming and J lost 4 bases, with 7 bases between them. CDR1 is MGHRA and CDR2 is YSYEKL in the germline V gene.

This clonotype was found once. The rearrangement uses TRBV4-3 and TRBJ1-4; the D is unclear. This CDR3 is built from 12 residues. The V gene's germline CDR1 is LGHNA and CDR2 YSLEER. The germline V and J ends were trimmed by 4 bases and 2 bases, with 2 bases remaining between them. CDR3 sequence reads: CASSRTNEKLFF. Written as DNA, the CDR3 is TGCGCCAGCAGCCGGACTAATGAAAAACTGTTTTTT.

This clonotype has at least ten counts. The chain links TRBV27 to TRBJ1-4; D not certain. In germline, CDR1 is MNHEY, CDR2 SMNVEV (reference sequence). The CDR3 is 14 residues long. V dropped 2 bases and J dropped 3 bases, with 7 bases sitting between them. CDR3 sequence: CASSLVGANEKLFF. Here the CDR3 DNA reads TGTGCCAGCAGTTTAGTGGGAGCTAATGAAAAACTGTTTTTT.

At least ten counts were recorded for this clonotype. The chain couples TRBV12-3 or TRBV12-4 to TRBJ1-3, with D perhaps TRBD1 (5 bases). The length of the CDR3 is 12 residues. The V gene lost 3 bases and the J gene lost 7 bases, with 7 bases spanning the gap. The CDR3 reads CASSFWGNTIYF. Here the CDR3 DNA reads TGTGCCAGCAGTTTTTGGGGGAACACCATATATTTT.

This clonotype was picked up many times. This sequence joins TRBV2 and TRBJ1-6; tentative D call: TRBD1 (5 bases). V was clipped by 6 bases and J by 8 bases, with 14 bases between them. Germline V gene lookup returns CDR1 SNHLY and CDR2 FYNNEI. The CDR3 consists of 14 residues. For the CDR3, the DNA is TGTGCCAGCAGGAGGGACCCCCCCGATTCACCCCTCCACTTT. Its protein is CASRRDPPDSPLHF. Variable domain in full (rest from reference TRBV2 and TRBJ1-6): EPEVTQTPSHQVTQMGQEVILRCVPISNHLYFYWYRQILGQKVEFLVSFYNNEISEKSEIFDDQFSVERPDGSNFTLKIRSTKLEDSAMYFCASRRDPPDSPLHFGNGTRLTVT.

This clonotype was seen a handful of times. The CDR3 region has the DNA TGTGCCAGCAGTTTTAAACCTTCCCTCTTTCCATCGTCGGGGGGGGAGCAGTACTTC. This gives the protein CASSFKPSLFPSSGGEQYF. The chain combines TRBV12-3 or TRBV12-4 with TRBJ2-7; 8 bases line up with TRBD2. V lost 3 bases to trimming and J lost 7 bases; unmatched junction nucleotides: 23. This CDR3 is 19 amino acids long.

Concerning this clonotype itself: Mismatch with germline at one junction end may stem from a read error. The gene calls are TRBV4-1 and TRBJ1-6; no reliable D call. Germline values: CDR1 MGHRA, CDR2 YSYEKL. The CDR3 runs to 14 residues. For the CDR3, the DNA is TGCGCCGGCAGCCAAGAGGCAAGGTATTCACCCCTCCACTTT. It translates to CAGSQEARYSPLHF.

This clonotype was counted at least ten times. V gene TRBV20-1 combines with J gene TRBJ2-3; the D is unclear. The CDR3 covers 11 residues. Germline V gene data show CDR1 as DFQATT and CDR2 as SNEGSKA (reference sequence). Trimming took 5 bases from V and 5 from J, leaving 8 bases between them. The CDR3: CSALLLDTQYF. Here the CDR3 DNA reads TGCAGTGCTCTCCTGTTAGATACGCAGTATTTT.

This clonotype was counted many times. The chain uses TRBV11-2 and TRBJ2-3, with 10 nucleotides matching TRBD2. Germline loops: CDR1 SGHAT, CDR2 FQNNGV. V was clipped by 0 bases and J by 2 bases; unmatched bases: 8. This CDR3 comprises 18 residues. The CDR3 spells CASSLDPSGSINTDTQYF. As DNA, the CDR3 is TGTGCCAGCAGCTTAGATCCTAGCGGGAGTATAAACACAGATACGCAGTATTTT. The variable domain in full, with the rest retrieved from reference TRBV11-2 and TRBJ2-3, is EAGVAQSPRYKIIEKRQSVAFWCNPISGHATLYWYQQILGQGPKLLIQFQNNGVVDDSQLPKDRFSAERLKGVDSTLKIQPAKLEDSAVYLCASSLDPSGSINTDTQYFGPGTRLTVL.